A selection of T cell receptor beta chains follows, all from one sample in a study of technical replicates of blood from several donors. This table comes from immunoSEQ multiplex PCR, and its TCRdb copy is limited to in-frame clones, with some not included. Counted here are about 90,000 clones, 85% to 95% occurring once; the ten biggest clones make up roughly 0.25%. The sample taken for sequencing was T cells isolated from PBMCs. The receptor set was obtained from a human donor in good health. Both conserved end residues are part of each CDR3. Fields, in order: V gene, clone size, D gene, J gene, CDR3 protein, CDR3 DNA. The D gene is left open where the match is weak. Some rows mark clone size as missing; the rest say once, few, many or name a class of expanded clone.

>TRBV7-9|NA|NA|TRBJ1-1
CASSLREDAGGAFF
TGTGCCAGCAGCCTTAGGGAGGACGCCGGCGGGGCTTTCTTT
>TRBV5-4|NA|TRBD1|TRBJ2-3
CASRPLEDRAITDTQYF
TGTGCCAGCAGACCTCTTGAGGACAGGGCAATCACAGATACGCAGTATTTT
>TRBV5-6|NA|NA|TRBJ2-7
CASSSIGQGGGSGSYEQYF
TGTGCCAGCAGCTCCATCGGACAGGGGGGAGGTAGCGGGAGTTACGAGCAGTACTTC
>TRBV11-2|NA|TRBD2|TRBJ2-2
CASLLLATGELFF
TGTGCCAGCTTACTACTAGCGACCGGGGAGCTGTTTTTT
>TRBV30|NA|NA|TRBJ1-2
CAWSSRQHKNYGYTF
TGTGCCTGGAGTTCCCGACAGCACAAGAACTATGGCTACACCTTC
>TRBV4-1|NA|TRBD1|TRBJ2-2
CASTAGGSSTGELFF
TGCGCCAGCACCGCAGGGGGCTCGTCTACCGGGGAGCTGTTTTTT
>TRBV6-5|NA|TRBD1|TRBJ1-5
CASRPTGTQPQHF
TGTGCCAGCAGGCCGACAGGGACCCAGCCCCAGCATTTT
>TRBV11-3|NA|TRBD1|TRBJ2-2
CASSLDMTGTANTGELFF
TGTGCCAGCAGCTTAGATATGACCGGGACAGCGAACACCGGGGAGCTGTTTTTT
>TRBV19|NA|NA|TRBJ2-2
CASSKVQVANTGELFF
TGTGCCAGTAGTAAGGTCCAGGTTGCGAACACCGGGGAGCTGTTTTTT
>TRBV19|once|NA|TRBJ1-5
CASSIRPGGRNQPQHF
TGTGCCAGTAGTATCCGTCCGGGGGGGCGCAATCAGCCCCAGCATTTT
>TRBV9|NA|NA|TRBJ1-3
CASSDRNRQPSGNTIYF
TGTGCCAGCAGTGACCGAAACAGACAGCCTTCTGGAAACACCATATATTTT
>TRBV27|NA|TRBD2|TRBJ2-1
CASSFSGAYNEQFF
TGTGCCAGCAGTTTTAGCGGGGCATACAATGAGCAGTTCTTC
>TRBV2|NA|TRBD1|TRBJ1-3
CASSVDRVGNTIYF
TGTGCCAGCAGTGTAGACAGGGTCGGAAACACCATATATTTT
>TRBV12-5|few|NA|TRBJ1-1
CASGTGFSGAFF
TGTGCTAGTGGTACAGGGTTTTCGGGAGCTTTCTTT
>TRBV23-1|NA|NA|TRBJ1-1
CASADSHPEAFF
TGCGCCAGCGCAGACAGTCACCCTGAAGCTTTCTTT
>TRBV6-5|NA|NA|TRBJ2-7
CASSYGQEDYEQYF
TGTGCCAGCAGTTACGGGCAGGAGGATTACGAGCAGTACTTC